A selection of T cell receptor beta chains follows, all from one sample in a study of neoadjuvant nivolumab and ipilimumab in lung cancer. Sequencing was performed with immunoSEQ multiplex PCR; in TCRdb, only in-frame clones are kept and a portion is missing. This table has roughly 49,000 clones, around 89% appearing once. Sample: blood, taken before neoadjuvant nivolumab, alone or with ipilimumab. These receptors originate from an adult with non-small cell lung cancer. Some clones in this sample may be carry-over from other donors' samples. Each CDR3 is given with its conserved first and last residue. D genes are given only for firm matches. Clone size, where shown, is once, few, many, or a class for clones that have expanded.

D gene	clone size	V gene	J gene	CDR3 DNA	CDR3 protein
TRBD1	NA	TRBV30	TRBJ2-7	TGTGCCTGGCGGCGGACAGGGCTCCATTCGGGGGAGCAGTACTTC	CAWRRTGLHSGEQYF
NA	NA	TRBV5-1	TRBJ2-7	TGCGCCAGCAGCTTGTCGTACGGAGAAATTTCCTACGAGCAGTACTTC	CASSLSYGEISYEQYF
TRBD2	NA	TRBV5-1	TRBJ2-1	TGCGCCAGCAGCTTAGCGGGAGGGCCGGATGAGCAGTTCTTC	CASSLAGGPDEQFF
NA	NA	TRBV4-3	TRBJ2-7	TGCGCCAGCAGCCAAAGAAGGCAGGGCGTTACCTACGAGCAGTACTTC	CASSQRRQGVTYEQYF
NA	NA	TRBV7-6	TRBJ2-5	TGTGCCAGCGGGGGTGAGACCCAGTACTTC	CASGGETQYF
NA	NA	TRBV30	TRBJ2-1	TGTGCCTGGGGCCGACGGGAACGTAATGAGCAGTTCTTC	CAWGRRERNEQFF
TRBD2	NA	TRBV4-3	TRBJ2-7	TGCGCCAGCAGCCAAGGAGCGGGAGGCTCCTACGAGCAGTACTTC	CASSQGAGGSYEQYF
TRBD1	NA	TRBV5-1	TRBJ1-2	TGCGCCAGCAGCACCGAGGGACAGGGAGTCTATGGCTACACCTTC	CASSTEGQGVYGYTF
NA	NA	TRBV29-1	TRBJ2-1	TGCAGCGTGGCGTCAGGGGCTGACAGTGAGCAGTTCTTC	CSVASGADSEQFF
TRBD1	NA	TRBV6-5	TRBJ2-1	TGTGCCAGCAGTTACCGGGGACAGGGACTAAATGAGCAGTTCTTC	CASSYRGQGLNEQFF
TRBD1	NA	TRBV11-3	TRBJ1-3	TGTGCCAGCAGCCCGGGACAGGGACCTGGAAACACCATATATTTT	CASSPGQGPGNTIYF
NA	NA	TRBV18	TRBJ2-7	TGTGCCAGCTCACCACCAGGAATCTACGAGCAGTACTTC	CASSPPGIYEQYF
NA	once	TRBV25-1	TRBJ2-5	TGTGCCAGCGCACCGGGACACCAAGAGACCCAGTACTTC	CASAPGHQETQYF
TRBD1	once	TRBV19	TRBJ2-7	TGTGCCAGTAGTATACCGGGACAGCTCTACGAGCAGTACTTC	CASSIPGQLYEQYF
TRBD2	NA	TRBV4-1	TRBJ2-3	TGCGCCAGCAGGAAGACTAGCGGGAGCACAGATACGCAGTATTTT	CASRKTSGSTDTQYF
TRBD1	NA	TRBV5-4	TRBJ2-3	TGTGCCAGCAGCGGGGGACAGGGGGGTGGTACGCAGTATTTT	CASSGGQGGGTQYF
NA	NA	TRBV6-1	TRBJ1-2	TGTGCCAGCAGGACTACAGGTGCGGACTATGGCTACACCTTC	CASRTTGADYGYTF
TRBD2	NA	TRBV6-6	TRBJ2-2	TGTGCCAGCAGGGATGCTAGCGGGAGCGGGACCGGGGAGCTGTTTTTT	CASRDASGSGTGELFF
NA	NA	TRBV7-3	TRBJ2-1	TGTGCCAGCGGAATAGCTTGGGGTGAGCAGTTCTTC	CASGIAWGEQFF
NA	NA	TRBV28	TRBJ2-5	TGTGCCAGCAGTTTAATTTTCGGGGAGACCCAGTACTTC	CASSLIFGETQYF
TRBD1	NA	TRBV9	TRBJ2-6	TGTGCCAGCAGCATCCGGGACAGGGCCTCTGGGGCCAACGTCCTGACTTTC	CASSIRDRASGANVLTF
NA	NA	TRBV7-8	TRBJ1-2	TGTGCCAGCAGCCCCAACCCCACAGGAGGCTATGGCTACACCTTC	CASSPNPTGGYGYTF
NA	once	TRBV5-1	TRBJ2-7	TGCGCCAGCACTCGAAACCTGGGGCCTCCTAACCACTACGAGCAGTACTTC	CASTRNLGPPNHYEQYF
TRBD2	NA	TRBV5-1	TRBJ2-1	TGCGCCAGCAGTCGGGAGGGCTTCGTTGACAATGAGCAGTTCTTC	CASSREGFVDNEQFF
TRBD1	NA	TRBV9	TRBJ2-5	TGTGCCAGCAGCCCAGACAGGGGGCGCCCCGGGGAGACCCAGTACTTC	CASSPDRGRPGETQYF
NA	NA	TRBV29-1	TRBJ1-1	TGCAGCGTTGAAGTCCAGGTTCTGAACACTGAAGCTTTCTTT	CSVEVQVLNTEAFF
TRBD2	NA	TRBV5-6	TRBJ2-3	TGTGCCAGCAGCTTAACTAGCGGGAGTTGGGCAGATACGCAGTATTTT	CASSLTSGSWADTQYF
TRBD2	NA	TRBV7-6	TRBJ2-1	TGTGCCAGCAGCCTAACAACAGCAGCGGGAGGAAAGAATGAGCAGTTCTTC	CASSLTTAAGGKNEQFF
TRBD1	NA	TRBV10-2	TRBJ2-1	TGCGCCAGCAGGGGGACAGGGGTCAGCTCCTACAATGAGCAGTTCTTC	CASRGTGVSSYNEQFF
NA	NA	TRBV19	TRBJ2-5	TGTGCCAGTAGTATGGGGCTAGCAGAGACCCAGTACTTC	CASSMGLAETQYF
NA	NA	TRBV7-8	TRBJ1-2	TGTGCCAGCAGCCCAGACGAGAACTATGGCTACACCTTC	CASSPDENYGYTF
TRBD1	NA	TRBV29-1	TRBJ2-2	TGCAGCGTTATTAAGGACAGGGAGACTAATGCCGGGGAGCTGTTTTTT	CSVIKDRETNAGELFF
NA	NA	TRBV7-6	TRBJ2-5	TGTGCCAGCAGGGAAGGGACACAAGAGACCCAGTACTTC	CASREGTQETQYF
NA	NA	TRBV7-9	TRBJ2-3	TGTGCCAGCAACCTTGGCGGACGCACAGATACGCAGTATTTT	CASNLGGRTDTQYF
NA	NA	TRBV7-2	TRBJ2-7	TGTGCCAGCAGCTTAGCGGTGGAGACCTACGAGCAGTACTTC	CASSLAVETYEQYF
NA	NA	TRBV11-3	TRBJ2-7	TGTGCCAGCAGCTTAGATGGGGGGTACGAGCAGTACTTC	CASSLDGGYEQYF
TRBD2	NA	TRBV27	TRBJ2-5	TGTGCCAGCAGTTGGGGCGGGAGGGCGCAAGAGACCCAGTACTTC	CASSWGGRAQETQYF
NA	NA	TRBV25-1	TRBJ1-5	TGTGCCAGCGAACCCGGGGGGGTTTGGGGCAATCAGCCCCAGCATTTT	CASEPGGVWGNQPQHF
TRBD1	NA	TRBV7-2	TRBJ2-7	TGTGCCAGCAGCAACCACAGGGGAACCTCCTACGAGCAGTACTTC	CASSNHRGTSYEQYF
NA	NA	TRBV7-2	TRBJ2-4	TGTGCCAGCAGCCTGAGGAACAGTAACATTCAGTACTTC	CASSLRNSNIQYF
NA	NA	TRBV7-7	TRBJ2-1	TGTGCTAGCAGCCCCCAGGGGAGTGAGCAGTTCTTC	CASSPQGSEQFF